Only one count was recorded for the clone carrying this T cell receptor (beta chain). The target antigen is unknown. These data belong to a study of cytomegalovirus exposure and HLA in healthy donors. V lost 4 bases, J lost 7 bases, and 14 bases stayed unmatched. This CDR3 has 15 amino acids. The study ran its PCR with 60 Vbeta and 13 Jbeta primers. Using immunoSEQ multiplex PCR, the repertoire was profiled, and TCRdb retains in-frame clones only, with some absent. The repertoire consists of more than 100,000 clones, with around three quarters occurring once and the leading ten covering 1%. Study outcomes and limitations: Later analysis demonstrated an association between a missense DCLRE1C variant and TCR beta V- and J-gene trimming.

This receptor was taken from a man aged 40-49 years in good health and CMV-seronegative. The sequenced sample consisted of PBMCs. This chain links TRBV5-3 with TRBJ2-7, with 7 bases lining up with TRBD2. TRBV5-3 is marked as an open reading frame, function uncertain. The CDR3, as DNA: TGTGCCAGAAGCCGAGGGGAGGGGCCGACTGGGGAGCAGTACTTC. The encoded protein is CARSRGEGPTGEQYF.